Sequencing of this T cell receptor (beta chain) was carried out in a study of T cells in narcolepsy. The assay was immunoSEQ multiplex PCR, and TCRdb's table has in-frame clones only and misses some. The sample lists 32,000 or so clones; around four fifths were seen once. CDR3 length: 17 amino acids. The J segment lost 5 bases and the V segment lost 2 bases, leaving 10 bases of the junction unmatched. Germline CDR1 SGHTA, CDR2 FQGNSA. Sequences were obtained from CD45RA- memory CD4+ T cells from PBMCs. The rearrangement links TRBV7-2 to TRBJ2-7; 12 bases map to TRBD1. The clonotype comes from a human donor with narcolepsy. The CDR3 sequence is CASSLQGSGQGANEQYF. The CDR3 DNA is TGTGCCAGCAGCTTACAAGGCTCGGGACAGGGGGCTAACGAGCAGTACTTC.